Listed below are T cell receptor beta chains from one sample, sequenced in a study of T cells in Graves' hyperthyroidism and ophthalmopathy. TCRdb fed the multiplex PCR reads into MiXCR, producing one record per CDR3 protein. The data show approximately 420,000 distinct CDR3 sequences, roughly 15% seen once. The sample was blood. The receptor set was obtained from a woman younger than 30 with Graves' hyperthyroidism. CDR3s include the opening cysteine and the closing phenylalanine or tryptophan. Fields, in order: clone size, D gene, J gene, V gene, CDR3 protein, CDR3 DNA. The D gene is left open where the match is weak. Size values are once, few and many counts, or a class for expanded clones, and some rows have none.

>-|TRBD2|TRBJ2-1|TRBV20-1
CSARDRQTSGNEQFF
TGCAGTGCTAGAGATCGTCAGACTAGCGGGAACGAGCAGTTCTTC
>many|-|TRBJ2-5|TRBV18
CASSPTAQETQYF
TGTGCCAGCTCACCTACAGCACAAGAGACCCAGTACTTC
>many|TRBD2|TRBJ2-3|TRBV15
CATSRSLAGGVDTQYF
TGTGCCACCAGCAGGTCACTAGCGGGAGGTGTGGATACGCAGTATTTT
>-|-|TRBJ1-5|TRBV4-1
CASSQAMSNQPQHF
TGCGCCAGCAGCCAAGCAATGAGCAATCAGCCCCAGCATTTT
>many|-|TRBJ1-2|TRBV12-3/TRBV12-4
CASSFNYGYTF
TGTGCCAGCAGTTTCAACTATGGCTACACCTTC
>-|TRBD2|TRBJ2-3|TRBV15
CATERGSSGAPTDTQYF
TGTGCCACCGAAAGGGGCTCTAGCGGAGCTCCCACAGATACGCAGTATTTT
>-|TRBD2|TRBJ2-3|TRBV5-6
CASSFFSGSPDTQYF
TGTGCCAGCAGCTTTTTTAGCGGGAGCCCAGATACGCAGTATTTT
>few|-|TRBJ2-1|TRBV20-1
CSARDLTSGSYNEQFF
TGCAGTGCTAGAGATTTAACGAGCGGCTCCTACAATGAGCAGTTCTTC
>many|-|TRBJ1-4|TRBV2
CASTGGANEKLFF
TGTGCCAGCACTGGGGGTGCTAATGAAAAACTGTTTTTT
>many|TRBD1|TRBJ1-5|TRBV19
CASSTGQGGQPQHF
TGTGCCAGTAGTACAGGACAGGGAGGACAGCCCCAGCATTTT
>many|-|TRBJ2-7|TRBV18
CASSPPAGSYEQYF
TGTGCCAGCTCACCTCCAGCAGGCAGCTACGAGCAGTACTTC
>few|TRBD1|TRBJ1-2|TRBV10-3
CAISGKQGTYGYTF
TGTGCCATCAGTGGGAAACAGGGGACCTATGGCTACACCTTC
>many|-|TRBJ1-1|TRBV6-1
CASMLNKNTEAFF
TGTGCCAGCATGTTGAACAAGAACACTGAAGCTTTCTTT
>many|-|TRBJ2-3|TRBV25-1
CASILQRLVTDTQYF
TGTGCCAGCATCCTGCAGCGGCTGGTCACAGATACGCAGTATTTT
>few|-|TRBJ2-1|TRBV27
CASSNSWEQFF
TGTGCCAGCAGTAACAGCTGGGAGCAGTTCTTC
>-|-|TRBJ1-6|TRBV27
CASSLLKGTGGNSPLHF
TGTGCCAGCAGTTTATTAAAGGGAACAGGCGGGAATTCACCCCTCCACTTT
>many|TRBD1|TRBJ2-7|TRBV5-1
CASSSGTGGGEQYF
TGCGCCAGCAGCTCCGGGACAGGGGGCGGCGAGCAGTACTTC
>few|-|TRBJ1-1|TRBV11-2
CASSHRGAGRFTEAFF
TGTGCCAGCAGTCATAGGGGGGCGGGGCGCTTCACTGAAGCTTTCTTT
>many|-|TRBJ2-7|TRBV5-1
CASSSGLGYEQYF
TGCGCCAGCTCGTCGGGACTCGGCTACGAGCAGTACTTC
>many|-|TRBJ1-1|TRBV11-2
CASSSLDREAFF
TGTGCCAGCAGCTCCCTGGACAGAGAAGCTTTCTTT
>many|-|TRBJ2-1|TRBV13
CASSPIIKSSYNEQFF
TGTGCCAGCAGTCCCATCATAAAAAGCTCCTACAATGAGCAGTTCTTC
>-|TRBD2|TRBJ2-7|TRBV28
CASGVAGGGNEQYF
TGTGCCAGCGGTGTGGCGGGAGGTGGCAACGAGCAGTACTTC
>many|TRBD1|TRBJ2-1|TRBV27
CASSPTGGDEQFF
TGTGCCAGCAGCCCGACAGGGGGGGATGAGCAGTTCTTC
>many|-|TRBJ2-7|TRBV5-1
CASSFGASEQYF
TGCGCCAGCAGCTTTGGGGCATCCGAGCAGTACTTC
>many|TRBD1|TRBJ2-5|TRBV2
CASNQGRTGVQETQYF
TGTGCCAGCAACCAAGGAAGGACAGGGGTCCAAGAGACCCAGTACTTC
>-|TRBD2|TRBJ2-5|TRBV5-1
CASSLTGGSMETQYF
TGCGCCAGCAGCTTGACGGGCGGGAGTATGGAGACCCAGTACTTC